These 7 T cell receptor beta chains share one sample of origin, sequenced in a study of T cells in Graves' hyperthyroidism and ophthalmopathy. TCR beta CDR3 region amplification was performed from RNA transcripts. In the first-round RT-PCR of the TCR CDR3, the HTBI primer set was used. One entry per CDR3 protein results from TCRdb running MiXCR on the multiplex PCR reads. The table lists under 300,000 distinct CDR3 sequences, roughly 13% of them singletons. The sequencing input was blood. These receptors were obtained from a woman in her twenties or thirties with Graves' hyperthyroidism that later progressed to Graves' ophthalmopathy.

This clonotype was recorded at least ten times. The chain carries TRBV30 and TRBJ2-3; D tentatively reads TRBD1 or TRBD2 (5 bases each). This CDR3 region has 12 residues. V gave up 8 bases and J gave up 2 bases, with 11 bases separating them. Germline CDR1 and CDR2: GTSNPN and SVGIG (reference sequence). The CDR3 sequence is CAERGPTDTQYF. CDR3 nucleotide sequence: TGTGCCGAGAGGGGCCCCACAGATACGCAGTATTTT.

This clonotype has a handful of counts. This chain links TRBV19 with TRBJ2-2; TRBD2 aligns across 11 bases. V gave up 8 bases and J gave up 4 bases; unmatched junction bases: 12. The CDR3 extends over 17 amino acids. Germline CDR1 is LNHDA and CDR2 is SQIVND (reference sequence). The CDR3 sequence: CASGLLAGVLTTGELFF. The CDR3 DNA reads TGTGCCAGTGGTTTACTAGCGGGAGTCCTTACCACCGGGGAGCTGTTTTTT. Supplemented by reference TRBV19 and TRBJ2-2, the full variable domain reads DGGITQSPKYLFRKEGQNVTLSCEQNLNHDAMYWYRQDPGQGLRLIYYSQIVNDFQKGDIAEGYSVSREKKESFPLTVTSAQKNPTAFYLCASGLLAGVLTTGELFFGEGSRLTVL.

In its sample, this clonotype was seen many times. The DNA of the CDR3 is TGTGCCAGCAGCCAAGACAGGGAGGACACTGAAGCTTTCTTT. It encodes CASSQDREDTEAFF. This chain connects TRBV11-3 to TRBJ1-1; 7 nucleotides line up with TRBD1. Germline CDR1 SGHNT, CDR2 YENEEA. CDR3 length: 14 residues. The junction had 6 bases not matched to a gene; V was cut back by 5 bases and J by 3 bases.

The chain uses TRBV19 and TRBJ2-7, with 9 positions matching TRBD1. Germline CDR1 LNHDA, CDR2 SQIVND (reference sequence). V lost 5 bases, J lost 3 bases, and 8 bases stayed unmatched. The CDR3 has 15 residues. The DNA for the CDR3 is TGTGCCAGTAGTCCAAGGACAGGGGCGGTCTACGAGCAGTACTTC. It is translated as CASSPRTGAVYEQYF.

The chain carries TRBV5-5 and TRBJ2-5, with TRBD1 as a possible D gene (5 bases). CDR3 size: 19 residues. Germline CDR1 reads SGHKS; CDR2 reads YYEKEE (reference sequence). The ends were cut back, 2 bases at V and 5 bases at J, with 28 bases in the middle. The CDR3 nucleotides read TGTGCCAGCAGCTTTTTGTTTGGTCAGGTTCTAACTAAGGGGGAGACCCAGTACTTC. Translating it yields CASSFLFGQVLTKGETQYF.

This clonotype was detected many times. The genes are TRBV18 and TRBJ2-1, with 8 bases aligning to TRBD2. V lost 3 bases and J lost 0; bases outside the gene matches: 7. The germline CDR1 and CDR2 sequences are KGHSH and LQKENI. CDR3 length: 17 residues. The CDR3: CASSPRISGSSYNEQFF. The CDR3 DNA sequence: TGTGCCAGCTCACCTCGAATAAGCGGGAGCTCCTACAATGAGCAGTTCTTC.

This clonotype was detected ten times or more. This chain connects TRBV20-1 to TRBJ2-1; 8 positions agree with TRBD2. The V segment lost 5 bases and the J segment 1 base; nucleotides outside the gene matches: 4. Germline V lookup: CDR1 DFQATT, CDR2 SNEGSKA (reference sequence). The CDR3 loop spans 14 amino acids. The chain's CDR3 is CSALAGGSYNEQFF. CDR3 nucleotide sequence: TGCAGTGCTCTAGCGGGCGGTTCCTACAATGAGCAGTTCTTC.